This TCR beta chain derives from a study of blood T cell repertoires in COVID-19. The wider study: Donors in the United States, Italy and Spain gave samples during acute or convalescent COVID-19. From T cells, B-cell-depleted T cells, or PBMCs came the material, which was cDNA or gDNA.

In the original processing: Amplified reference gene primers provided the basis for estimating nucleated cell counts. The method was immunoSEQ multiplex PCR; TCRdb's version includes in-frame clones alone and lacks a portion of them. D and trimming were read from the DNA, whereas the V and J calls and clone size are those reported in that table. The sample includes around 100,000 clones, about 77% of them seen just once. CDR1 is LGHNA, CDR2 YSLEER, per germline. V lost 1 base and J 8 bases, leaving 9 bases between the germline ends. CDR3 length equals 13 residues. This rearrangement joins TRBV4-3 to TRBJ2-1; the D is unclear. The TCR comes from a man aged 65 to 79 with active or convalescent COVID-19. Sequencing used peripheral blood. CDR3 sequence: CASSQAPLDEQFF. CDR3 nucleotides: TGCGCCAGCAGCCAAGCTCCCTTAGATGAGCAGTTCTTC.